What follows are 5 T cell receptor beta chains derived from one specimen sequenced in a study of CXCR3-negative and CXCR3-positive naive CD8 T cells. With UMI labels, 5' RACE was used to prepare the TRB cDNA libraries. One entry per CDR3 protein, without DNA, is what TCRdb gives after re-calling the 5' RACE reads. The sample shows 50,000 to 75,000 distinct CDR3 sequences, and more than 0.35% sits with its ten largest clones. The sequenced sample was naive CXCR3- CD8+ T cells from blood. This sample's subset: CD45RO-CCR7+CD27+CD95- naive CD8+ T cells lacking CXCR3 (TNR3-). The receptors shown here come from a human donor in good health. Some clones in this sample may be carry-over from other donors' samples.

This chain joins TRBV3-1 and TRBJ2-5; TCRdb's assignment of TRBD1 cannot be checked, as there is no DNA. The CDR3 has 15 residues. Germline V gene lookup returns CDR1 LGHDT and CDR2 YNNKEL (reference sequence). CDR3 loop: CASSQGQWVLETQYF.

The chain uses TRBV9 and TRBJ1-5. Per the germline V gene, CDR1 is SGDLS and CDR2 is YYNGEE. The CDR3 has 15 residues. The CDR3 region is CASSVGRNSNQPQHF.

The rearrangement uses TRBV29-1 and TRBJ2-1; the TCRdb D gene call, TRBD1, has no DNA to confirm it. The CDR3 has 17 amino acids. CDR1 and CDR2 from the germline V gene are SQVTM and ANQGSEA. CDR3 protein: CSVEDLRGGTTYNEQFF.

The chain uses TRBV4-3 and TRBJ2-2; with no DNA, the TCRdb D assignment of TRBD2 cannot be verified. Germline V gene lookup returns CDR1 LGHNA and CDR2 YSLEER. The CDR3 covers 16 residues. The CDR3: CASSQRSGGTTGELFF.

This sequence joins TRBV29-1 and TRBJ2-3; the D call of TRBD1 rests on TCRdb alone, since no DNA is present to check it. The CDR3 is 14 residues long. Germline V lookup: CDR1 SQVTM, CDR2 ANQGSEA. CDR3 in amino acids: CSAPPLRAADTQYF.